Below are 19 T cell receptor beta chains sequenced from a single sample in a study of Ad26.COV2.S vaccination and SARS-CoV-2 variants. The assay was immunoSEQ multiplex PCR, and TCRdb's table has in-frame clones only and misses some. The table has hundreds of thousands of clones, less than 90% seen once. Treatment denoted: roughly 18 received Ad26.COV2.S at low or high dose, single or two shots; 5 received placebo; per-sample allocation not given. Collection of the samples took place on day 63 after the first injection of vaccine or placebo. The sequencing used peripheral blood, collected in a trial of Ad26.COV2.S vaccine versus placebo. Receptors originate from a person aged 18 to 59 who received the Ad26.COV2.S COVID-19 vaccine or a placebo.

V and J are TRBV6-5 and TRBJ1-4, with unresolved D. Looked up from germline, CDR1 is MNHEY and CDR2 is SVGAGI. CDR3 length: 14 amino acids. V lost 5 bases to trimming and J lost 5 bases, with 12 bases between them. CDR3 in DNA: TGTGCCAGCAGTCCGTTCAGAGGAAATGAAAAACTGTTTTTT. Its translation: CASSPFRGNEKLFF.

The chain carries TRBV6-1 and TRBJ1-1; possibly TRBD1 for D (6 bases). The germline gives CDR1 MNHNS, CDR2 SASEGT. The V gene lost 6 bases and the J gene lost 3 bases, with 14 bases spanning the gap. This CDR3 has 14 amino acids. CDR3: CASRTIEGDTEAFF. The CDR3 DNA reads TGTGCCAGCAGGACCATAGAGGGGGACACTGAAGCTTTCTTT.

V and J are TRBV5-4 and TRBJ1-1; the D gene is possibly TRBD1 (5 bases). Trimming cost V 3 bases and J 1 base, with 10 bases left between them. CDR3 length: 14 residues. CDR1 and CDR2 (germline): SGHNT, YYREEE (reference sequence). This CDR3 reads CASSWGDRNTEAFF. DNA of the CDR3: TGTGCCAGCAGCTGGGGAGACAGGAACACTGAAGCTTTCTTT.

The CDR3 loop is CASSSSGTSQELFF. Written as DNA, the CDR3 is TGTGCCAGCAGCTCCTCGGGGACTTCCCAGGAGCTGTTTTTT. The chain uses TRBV11-2 and TRBJ2-2, with D possibly being TRBD2 (6 bases). There are 14 residues in the CDR3. Germline-derived CDR1 and CDR2 are SGHAT and FQNNGV. V dropped 4 bases and J dropped 10 bases, with 16 bases sitting between them.

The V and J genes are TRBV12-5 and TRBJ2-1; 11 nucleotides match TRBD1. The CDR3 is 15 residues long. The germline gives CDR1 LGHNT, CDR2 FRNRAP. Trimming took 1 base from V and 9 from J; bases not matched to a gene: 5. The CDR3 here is CASGLGGQGAGEQFF. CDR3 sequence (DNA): TGTGCTAGTGGTTTGGGAGGACAGGGGGCAGGTGAGCAGTTCTTC.

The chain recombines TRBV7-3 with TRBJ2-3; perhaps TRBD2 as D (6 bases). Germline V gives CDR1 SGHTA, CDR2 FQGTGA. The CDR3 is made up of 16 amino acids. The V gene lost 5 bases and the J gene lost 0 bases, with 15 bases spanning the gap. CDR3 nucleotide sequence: TGTGCCAGCAGCCGCGGGGCCGGCGGGAGCACAGATACGCAGTATTTT. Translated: CASSRGAGGSTDTQYF. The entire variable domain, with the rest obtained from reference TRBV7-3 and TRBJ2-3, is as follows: GAGVSQTPSNKVTEKGKYVELRCDPISGHTALYWYRQSLGQGPEFLIYFQGTGAADDSGLPNDRFFAVRPEGSVSTLKIQRTERGDSAVYLCASSRGAGGSTDTQYFGPGTRLTVL.

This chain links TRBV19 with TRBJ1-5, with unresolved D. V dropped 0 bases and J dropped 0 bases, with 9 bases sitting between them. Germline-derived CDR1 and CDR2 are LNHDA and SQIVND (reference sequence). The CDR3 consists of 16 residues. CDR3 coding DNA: TGTGCCAGTAGTATAGAGCACGCGAATAGCAATCAGCCCCAGCATTTT. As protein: CASSIEHANSNQPQHF. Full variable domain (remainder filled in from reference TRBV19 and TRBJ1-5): DGGITQSPKYLFRKEGQNVTLSCEQNLNHDAMYWYRQDPGQGLRLIYYSQIVNDFQKGDIAEGYSVSREKKESFPLTVTSAQKNPTAFYLCASSIEHANSNQPQHFGDGTRLSIL.

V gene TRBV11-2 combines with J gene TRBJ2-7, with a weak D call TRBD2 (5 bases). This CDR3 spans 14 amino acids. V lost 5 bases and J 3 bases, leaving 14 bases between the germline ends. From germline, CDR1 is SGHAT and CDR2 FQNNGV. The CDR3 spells CASSPGMDGYEQYF. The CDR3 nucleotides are TGTGCCAGCAGCCCGGGGATGGACGGCTACGAGCAGTACTTC.

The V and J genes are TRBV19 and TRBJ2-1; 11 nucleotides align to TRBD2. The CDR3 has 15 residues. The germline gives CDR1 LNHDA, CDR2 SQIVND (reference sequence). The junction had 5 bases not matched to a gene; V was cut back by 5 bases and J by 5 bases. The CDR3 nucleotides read TGTGCCAGTAGTTGGGCTAGCGGGAGGAACAATGAGCAGTTCTTC. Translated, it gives CASSWASGRNNEQFF. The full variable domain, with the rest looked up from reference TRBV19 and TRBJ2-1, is DGGITQSPKYLFRKEGQNVTLSCEQNLNHDAMYWYRQDPGQGLRLIYYSQIVNDFQKGDIAEGYSVSREKKESFPLTVTSAQKNPTAFYLCASSWASGRNNEQFFGPGTRLTVL.

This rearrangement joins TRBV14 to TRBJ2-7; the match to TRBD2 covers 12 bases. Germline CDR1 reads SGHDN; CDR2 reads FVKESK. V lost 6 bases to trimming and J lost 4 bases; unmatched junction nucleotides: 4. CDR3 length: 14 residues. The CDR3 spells CASSLGLAGYEQYF. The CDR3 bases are TGTGCCAGCAGTCTCGGACTAGCGGGGTACGAGCAGTACTTC.

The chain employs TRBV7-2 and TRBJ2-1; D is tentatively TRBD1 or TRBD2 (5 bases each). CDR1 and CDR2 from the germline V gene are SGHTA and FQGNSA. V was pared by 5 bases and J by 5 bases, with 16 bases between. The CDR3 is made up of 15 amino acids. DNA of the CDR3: TGTGCCAGCAGCCCCCGGGGCTCCCCCCACAATGAGCAGTTCTTC. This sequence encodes CASSPRGSPHNEQFF.

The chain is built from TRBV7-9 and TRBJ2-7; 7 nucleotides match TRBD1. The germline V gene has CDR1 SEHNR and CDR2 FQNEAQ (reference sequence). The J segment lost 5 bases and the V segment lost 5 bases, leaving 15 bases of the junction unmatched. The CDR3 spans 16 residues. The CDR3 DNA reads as TGTGCCAGCAGCGCACCCGGACCAGGGACAGACCACGAGCAGTACTTC. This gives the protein CASSAPGPGTDHEQYF.

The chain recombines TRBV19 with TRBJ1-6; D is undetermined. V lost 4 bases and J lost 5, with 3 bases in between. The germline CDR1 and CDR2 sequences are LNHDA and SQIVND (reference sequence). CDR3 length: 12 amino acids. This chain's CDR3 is CASSNHNSPLHF. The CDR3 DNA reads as TGTGCCAGTAGTAATCATAATTCACCCCTCCACTTT.

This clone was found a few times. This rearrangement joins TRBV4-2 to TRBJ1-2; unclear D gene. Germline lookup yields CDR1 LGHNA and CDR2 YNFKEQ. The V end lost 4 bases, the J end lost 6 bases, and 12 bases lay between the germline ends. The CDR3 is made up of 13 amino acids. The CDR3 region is CASSPGRWDGYTF. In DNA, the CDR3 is TGTGCCAGCAGCCCCGGCCGGTGGGATGGCTACACCTTC.

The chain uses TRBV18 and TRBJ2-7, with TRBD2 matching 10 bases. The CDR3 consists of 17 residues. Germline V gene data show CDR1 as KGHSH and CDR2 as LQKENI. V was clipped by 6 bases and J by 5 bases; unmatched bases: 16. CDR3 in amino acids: CASSPGLANSAWDEQYF. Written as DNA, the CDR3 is TGTGCCAGCTCCCCGGGACTAGCGAACTCAGCTTGGGACGAGCAGTACTTC.

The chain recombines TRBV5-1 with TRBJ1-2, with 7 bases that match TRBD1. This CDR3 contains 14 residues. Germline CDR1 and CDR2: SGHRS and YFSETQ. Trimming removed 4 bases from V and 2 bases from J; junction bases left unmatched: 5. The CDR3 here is CASSANRGNYGYTF. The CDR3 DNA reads TGCGCCAGCAGCGCGAACAGGGGAAACTATGGCTACACCTTC.

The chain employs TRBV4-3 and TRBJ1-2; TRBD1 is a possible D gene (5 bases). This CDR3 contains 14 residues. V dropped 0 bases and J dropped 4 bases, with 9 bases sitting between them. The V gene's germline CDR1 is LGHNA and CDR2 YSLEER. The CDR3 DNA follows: TGCGCCAGCAGCCAAGAGGGGGTAGGCTATGGCTACACCTTC. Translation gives CASSQEGVGYGYTF.

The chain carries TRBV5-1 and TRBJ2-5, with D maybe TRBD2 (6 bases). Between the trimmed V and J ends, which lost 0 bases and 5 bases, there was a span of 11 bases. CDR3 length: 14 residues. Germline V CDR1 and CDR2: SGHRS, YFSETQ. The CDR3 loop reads CASSLAEGEETQYF. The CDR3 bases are TGCGCCAGCAGCTTGGCGGAGGGCGAGGAGACCCAGTACTTC.

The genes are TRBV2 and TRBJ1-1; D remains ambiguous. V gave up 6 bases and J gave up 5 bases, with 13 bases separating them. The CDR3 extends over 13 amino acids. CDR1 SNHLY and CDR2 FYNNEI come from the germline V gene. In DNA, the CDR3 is TGTGCCAGCAGCCGATCAGGCGGAACTGAAGCTTTCTTT. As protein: CASSRSGGTEAFF.